These T cell receptor beta chains were read from a single sample in a study of blood T cell repertoires in COVID-19. Sequenced by immunoSEQ multiplex PCR; TCRdb stores in-frame clones only, minus some. The table records about 170,000 clones, 70% to 90% of them present only once. Sequences were obtained from peripheral blood. All receptors derive from an elderly woman in a cohort sampled during active or convalescent COVID-19. Both conserved end residues are part of each CDR3. Fields, in order: clone size, J gene, D gene, V gene, CDR3 protein, CDR3 DNA. D genes are given only for firm matches. Clone sizes are given selectively: once, few, many, or a class where the clone is expanded.

>NA|TRBJ1-2|TRBD1|TRBV18
CASSPRQGSDGYTF
TGTGCCAGCTCACCCAGACAGGGCTCCGATGGCTACACCTTC
>NA|TRBJ2-2|NA|TRBV5-4
CASSHPRGLTGELFF
TGTGCCAGCAGCCATCCGAGGGGACTCACCGGGGAGCTGTTTTTT
>few|TRBJ1-5|NA|TRBV7-2
CATSQGMQQPQHF
TGTGCCACATCACAGGGTATGCAGCAGCCCCAGCATTTT
>once|TRBJ2-7|NA|TRBV19
CASSTGTSYYEQYF
TGTGCCAGTAGTACAGGTACCTCCTACTACGAGCAGTACTTC
>NA|TRBJ2-5|TRBD2|TRBV4-1
CASSHSPLAGGQETQYF
TGCGCCAGCAGCCATAGTCCACTAGCGGGGGGGCAAGAGACCCAGTACTTC
>NA|TRBJ2-7|TRBD2|TRBV28
CASNGLAGEQYF
TGTGCCAGCAATGGACTAGCGGGGGAGCAGTACTTC
>NA|TRBJ1-5|NA|TRBV5-1
CASKTDTDNQPQHF
TGCGCCAGCAAGACGGACACCGACAATCAGCCCCAGCATTTT
>NA|TRBJ1-2|TRBD1|TRBV10-1
CASSPGTAENYGYTF
TGCGCCAGCTCCCCTGGGACAGCAGAGAACTATGGCTACACCTTC
>NA|TRBJ2-1|TRBD1|TRBV12-5
CASGSLLGQGRNEQFF
TGTGCTAGTGGTTCCCTATTGGGACAGGGCCGGAATGAGCAGTTCTTC
>NA|TRBJ1-5|TRBD1|TRBV24-1
CATSDPGQGRGNQPQHF
TGTGCCACCAGTGATCCCGGACAGGGGCGAGGCAATCAGCCCCAGCATTTT
>NA|TRBJ1-6|TRBD1|TRBV18
CASSTGQRTRNSPLHF
TGTGCCAGCTCAACGGGACAGCGCACGAGAAATTCACCCCTCCACTTT
>NA|TRBJ1-6|NA|TRBV6-2/TRBV6-3
CASSSHDLPGNSPLHF
TGTGCCAGCAGTTCGCACGACCTCCCGGGAAATTCACCCCTCCACTTT
>NA|TRBJ2-1|NA|TRBV9
CASSVDSSYNEQFF
TGTGCCAGCAGCGTAGACAGCTCCTACAATGAGCAGTTCTTC
>NA|TRBJ2-7|TRBD1|TRBV29-1
CSAGRDRGFQQYF
TGCAGCGCCGGAAGGGACAGGGGATTTCAGCAGTACTTC
>NA|TRBJ1-1|NA|TRBV19
CASSTLEGTEAFF
TGTGCCAGTAGTACCCTTGAGGGCACTGAAGCTTTCTTT
>NA|TRBJ2-5|TRBD2|TRBV5-1
CASSLGSSGRWQETQYF
TGCGCCAGCAGCTTGGGATCTAGCGGGAGATGGCAAGAGACCCAGTACTTC
>NA|TRBJ1-5|NA|TRBV28
CASSYTRESQPQHF
TGTGCCAGCAGTTATACGAGGGAGAGTCAGCCCCAGCATTTT
>NA|TRBJ2-3|TRBD2|TRBV28
CASSSSRLAGGADTQYF
TGTGCCAGCAGTTCCTCGAGACTAGCGGGGGGGGCAGATACGCAGTATTTT
>few|TRBJ2-1|TRBD1|TRBV2
CASSRGPTYGEQFF
TGTGCCAGCAGTAGGGGGCCTACGTATGGTGAGCAGTTCTTC
>NA|TRBJ2-5|TRBD2|TRBV28
CASSGLALQETQYF
TGTGCCAGCAGCGGACTAGCGCTCCAAGAGACCCAGTACTTC
>NA|TRBJ1-6|NA|TRBV9
CASSAQGPLHF
TGTGCCAGCAGCGCTCAGGGACCCCTCCACTTT
>NA|TRBJ1-1|TRBD1|TRBV7-7
CASSEHVRGLDTEAFF
TGTGCTAGCAGCGAACACGTCAGGGGGCTCGACACTGAAGCTTTCTTT
>NA|TRBJ1-1|TRBD1|TRBV29-1
CSVGTGDTEAFF
TGCAGCGTTGGGACAGGGGACACTGAAGCTTTCTTT
>NA|TRBJ1-1|NA|TRBV29-1
CSVARTGDGAFF
TGCAGCGTTGCTCGGACGGGAGATGGAGCTTTCTTT
>NA|TRBJ1-3|NA|TRBV5-1
CASSPEQGNTIYF
TGCGCCAGCAGCCCAGAACAGGGAAACACCATATATTTT
>NA|TRBJ1-2|NA|TRBV7-9
CASSLIQGNYGYTF
TGTGCCAGCAGCTTAATCCAGGGGAACTATGGCTACACCTTC
>once|TRBJ2-3|NA|TRBV18
CASSTTGGDTDTQYF
TGTGCCAGCTCCACCACAGGGGGGGACACAGATACGCAGTATTTT
>NA|TRBJ2-7|TRBD1|TRBV18
CASSPGQGATYEQYF
TGTGCCAGCTCACCGGGACAGGGGGCCACCTACGAGCAGTACTTC
>once|TRBJ2-1|TRBD2|TRBV7-9
CASSGLAGGPSSYNEQFF
TGTGCCAGCAGCGGACTAGCGGGGGGCCCGAGCTCCTACAATGAGCAGTTCTTC
>NA|TRBJ2-5|NA|TRBV2
CASTAGFEETQYF
TGTGCCAGCACGGCGGGTTTTGAAGAGACCCAGTACTTC
>NA|TRBJ1-1|TRBD1|TRBV5-1
CASSFGQGLEAFF
TGCGCCAGCAGCTTCGGACAGGGGTTGGAAGCTTTCTTT
>NA|TRBJ2-7|NA|TRBV7-9
CASSSTVSYEQYF
TGTGCCAGCAGCTCAACAGTCTCCTACGAGCAGTACTTC
>NA|TRBJ1-2|TRBD1|TRBV29-1
CSADPLTGTGGYGYTF
TGCAGCGCCGATCCCTTAACCGGGACAGGCGGCTATGGCTACACCTTC
>NA|TRBJ1-6|TRBD1|TRBV30
CAGRQGDSPLHF
TGTGCCGGTAGACAGGGAGATTCACCCCTCCACTTT
>NA|TRBJ1-5|NA|TRBV7-9
CASSLEYRGPQHF
TGTGCCAGCAGCTTAGAATATAGGGGGCCCCAGCATTTT
>NA|TRBJ2-2|TRBD1|TRBV2
CASSFGQGGPPTGELFF
TGTGCCAGCAGTTTCGGACAGGGTGGGCCCCCCACCGGGGAGCTGTTTTTT
>NA|TRBJ1-2|TRBD1|TRBV5-1
CASSGNTGDPYGYTF
TGCGCCAGCAGCGGGAACACAGGGGACCCTTATGGCTACACCTTC
>NA|TRBJ2-2|TRBD2|TRBV5-4
CASSLALAAGTGELFF
TGTGCCAGCAGCTTGGCTCTAGCGGCAGGCACCGGGGAGCTGTTTTTT
>NA|TRBJ1-1|NA|TRBV2
CASSYDRTQAFF
TGTGCCAGCAGTTACGACAGGACCCAAGCTTTCTTT
>NA|TRBJ1-2|NA|TRBV28
CASSLLNYGYTF
TGTGCCAGCAGTTTACTTAACTATGGCTACACCTTC
>NA|TRBJ2-1|TRBD2|TRBV4-1
CASSQTSGSYNEQFF
TGCGCCAGCAGCCAGACTAGCGGGAGCTACAATGAGCAGTTCTTC
>NA|TRBJ1-2|TRBD1|TRBV6-5
CASRKTGQGSYGYTF
TGTGCCAGCAGAAAAACCGGACAGGGGAGCTATGGCTACACCTTC
>NA|TRBJ1-1|NA|TRBV3-1/TRBV3-2
CASSQGGYPGAEAFF
TGTGCCAGCAGCCAAGGAGGCTACCCCGGCGCTGAAGCTTTCTTT
>NA|TRBJ2-3|TRBD2|TRBV19
CASRSGGTSMNTQYF
TGTGCCAGTAGGTCGGGTGGGACTAGCATGAATACGCAGTATTTT
>NA|TRBJ1-3|NA|TRBV7-9
CASSATGVTIYF
TGTGCCAGCAGCGCCACGGGGGTCACCATATATTTT
>NA|TRBJ2-1|TRBD1|TRBV24-1
CATSDDGQALLYEQFF
TGTGCCACCAGTGACGACGGACAGGCTCTTTTGTATGAGCAGTTCTTC
>once|TRBJ2-7|TRBD1|TRBV5-4
CASSTDRVYEQYF
TGTGCCAGCAGCACGGACAGGGTCTACGAGCAGTACTTC
>NA|TRBJ2-1|TRBD1|TRBV11-3
CASSPPGQGPSEQFF
TGTGCCAGCAGCCCCCCCGGACAGGGACCGAGTGAGCAGTTCTTC
>NA|TRBJ2-7|NA|TRBV5-1
CASSLDTYEQYF
TGCGCCAGCAGCTTGGACACCTACGAGCAGTACTTC
>NA|TRBJ1-2|TRBD1|TRBV2
CASSADRGTGYTF
TGTGCCAGCAGTGCGGACAGGGGGACAGGCTACACCTTC
>few|TRBJ2-1|TRBD2|TRBV11-2
CASSQLAWSSYNEQFF
TGTGCCAGCAGTCAACTAGCGTGGAGCTCCTACAATGAGCAGTTCTTC
>NA|TRBJ1-5|NA|TRBV7-2
CASSLTGGNQPQHF
TGTGCCAGCAGCTTAACGGGGGGCAATCAGCCCCAGCATTTT
>NA|TRBJ2-1|NA|TRBV5-4
CASSHPSGGGEQFF
TGTGCCAGCAGCCACCCTTCGGGGGGCGGTGAGCAGTTCTTC
>NA|TRBJ2-4|TRBD2|TRBV29-1
CSVRGTNIQYF
TGCAGCGTGCGGGGGACAAACATTCAGTACTTC
>NA|TRBJ1-4|TRBD1|TRBV10-3
CAISEGTGGASEKLFF
TGTGCCATCAGTGAGGGGACAGGGGGCGCCTCTGAAAAACTGTTTTTT
>once|TRBJ2-1|NA|TRBV12-3/TRBV12-4
CASSPLRYNEQFF
TGTGCCAGCAGCCCCCTTCGGTACAATGAGCAGTTCTTC
>once|TRBJ2-5|TRBD2|TRBV2
CASSPTSGGKETQYF
TGTGCCAGCAGCCCGACTAGCGGGGGGAAGGAGACCCAGTACTTC
>NA|TRBJ2-2|NA|TRBV2
CASRLVRTGELFF
TGTGCCAGCCGACTAGTCAGGACCGGGGAGCTGTTTTTT